The 25 T cell receptor beta chains listed next were all sequenced from one sample in a study of blood T cell repertoires in COVID-19. Clones were sequenced by immunoSEQ multiplex PCR, and TCRdb holds only the in-frame ones, with some missing. The repertoire holds around 100,000 clones, with approximately 85% as singletons. Sequencing input: peripheral blood. Receptor source: a man aged 35-49 years with acute or convalescent COVID-19.

The gene calls are TRBV2 and TRBJ1-5; no clear D. The CDR3 has 13 residues. Germline CDR1 and CDR2: SNHLY and FYNNEI. With 7 bases removed from V and 1 base from J, the gap between germline ends came to 8 bases. CDR3 DNA: TGTGCCAGCAAACGGTGGAGCAATCAGCCCCAGCATTTT. Amino acids: CASKRWSNQPQHF. The full variable domain, completed using reference TRBV2 and TRBJ1-5, is EPEVTQTPSHQVTQMGQEVILRCVPISNHLYFYWYRQILGQKVEFLVSFYNNEISEKSEIFDDQFSVERPDGSNFTLKIRSTKLEDSAMYFCASKRWSNQPQHFGDGTRLSIL.

The chain couples TRBV29-1 to TRBJ2-3; 16 bases line up with TRBD2. This CDR3 has 17 amino acids. V trimming: 3 bases; J trimming: 5 bases; junction bases outside the gene matches: 8. The V gene's germline CDR1 is SQVTM and CDR2 ANQGSEA. DNA for the CDR3: TGCAGCGTTGAGGCGGGGACTAGCGGGAGGGCCATAGATACGCAGTATTTT. It codes for CSVEAGTSGRAIDTQYF.

The chain recombines TRBV12-3 or TRBV12-4 with TRBJ2-5; 11 bases are shared with TRBD2. This CDR3 region has 13 residues. V shed 6 bases and J 6 bases; nucleotides not matched to a gene: 3. The CDR3 loop reads CASRTSGKQTQYF. CDR3 DNA: TGTGCCAGCAGGACTAGCGGGAAACAGACCCAGTACTTC.

The count of this clone is one. J is TRBJ2-7 and V is TRBV11-2, with a tentative D call TRBD1 (6 bases). The CDR3 length is 16 residues. Germline lookup yields CDR1 SGHAT and CDR2 FQNNGV. Trimming stripped 2 bases from V and 2 bases from J, with 16 bases between. The CDR3 here is CASSLRGTHPTYEQYF. The CDR3 DNA reads as TGTGCCAGCAGCTTAAGGGGGACACACCCAACCTACGAGCAGTACTTC.

This chain joins TRBV6-2 or TRBV6-3 and TRBJ2-3; D perhaps matches TRBD2 (5 bases). The CDR3 sequence is 16 residues long. V was trimmed by 5 bases and J by 2 bases, leaving 17 bases between them. Germline values: CDR1 MNHEY, CDR2 SVGEGT. CDR3 residues: CASSQPRKRYTDTQYF. Here the CDR3 DNA reads TGTGCCAGCAGTCAGCCTAGGAAGCGGTACACAGATACGCAGTATTTT.

This rearrangement joins TRBV9 to TRBJ1-6; D perhaps matches TRBD1 (6 bases). Trimming removed 4 bases from V and 7 bases from J, with 15 bases in between. The germline CDR1 and CDR2 sequences are SGDLS and YYNGEE. CDR3 length equals 15 residues. The CDR3 sequence: CASSKYREGNSPLHF. CDR3 coding DNA: TGTGCCAGCAGCAAATACAGGGAAGGGAATTCACCCCTCCACTTT.

The chain links TRBV27 to TRBJ2-1, with TRBD2 matching 11 bases. CDR1 and CDR2 from the germline V gene are MNHEY and SMNVEV (reference sequence). The CDR3 spans 20 residues. J lost 0 bases, V lost 5 bases, and 15 bases had no gene match. CDR3 coding DNA: TGTGCCAGCAGTCCAGGGGGCAGATTCCTAGCGGGAGGCTCCTACAATGAGCAGTTCTTC. Its protein is CASSPGGRFLAGGSYNEQFF.

V usage is TRBV6-6 and J usage is TRBJ2-3; D may be TRBD2 (6 bases). The CDR3 runs to 16 residues. V was cut by 1 base and J by 5 bases, with 16 bases left in between. Germline-derived CDR1 and CDR2 are MNHNY and SVGAGI (reference sequence). The CDR3: CASSYFAGKREDTQYF. In DNA form, the CDR3 reads TGTGCCAGCAGTTACTTTGCGGGGAAGAGGGAAGATACGCAGTATTTT.

This clone was picked up one time. The chain combines TRBV19 with TRBJ1-6, with TRBD1 as a possible D gene (6 bases). Germline assignment: CDR1 LNHDA and CDR2 SQIVND (reference sequence). The V end lost 6 bases, the J end lost 6 bases, and 24 bases lay between the germline ends. This CDR3 is built from 18 residues. For the CDR3, the DNA is TGTGCCAGTAGCCCTAAACGTCAGGGGCGCCAGGGTAATTCACCCCTCCACTTT. This translates into CASSPKRQGRQGNSPLHF. Supplemented by reference TRBV19 and TRBJ1-6, the full variable domain reads DGGITQSPKYLFRKEGQNVTLSCEQNLNHDAMYWYRQDPGQGLRLIYYSQIVNDFQKGDIAEGYSVSREKKESFPLTVTSAQKNPTAFYLCASSPKRQGRQGNSPLHFGNGTRLTVT.

The chain employs TRBV5-1 and TRBJ1-4; 9 bases align to TRBD1. CDR3 size: 14 residues. Germline V gene sequence: CDR1 SGHRS, CDR2 YFSETQ. V gave up 5 bases and J gave up 7 bases; unmatched junction bases: 6. The CDR3 sequence: CASSRTGEGEKLFF. The CDR3 DNA follows: TGCGCCAGCAGTCGGACAGGGGAAGGTGAAAAACTGTTTTTT.

The V and J genes are TRBV9 and TRBJ2-5; D possibly corresponds to TRBD2 (8 bases). The V end was cut by 3 bases, the J end by 1 base, with 13 bases between. CDR1 is SGDLS, CDR2 YYNGEE, per germline. The CDR3 runs 15 residues. This CDR3 reads CASSAGGTVQETQYF. The CDR3 region has the DNA TGTGCCAGCAGCGCGGGGGGGACAGTCCAAGAGACCCAGTACTTC.

The rearrangement uses TRBV6-5 and TRBJ2-3; 10 bases are shared with TRBD2. Germline V gene data show CDR1 as MNHEY and CDR2 as SVGAGI. The V and J ends lost 11 bases and 4 bases, in that order; junction bases with no gene match: 12. This CDR3 is 15 amino acids long. CDR3 DNA: TGTGCCGGAGCTCGACTAGCGGGTTTCCCAGATACGCAGTATTTT. Translated: CAGARLAGFPDTQYF.

The V call is TRBV4-3, the J call TRBJ1-3, with 9 nucleotides matching TRBD1. The V gene's germline CDR1 is LGHNA and CDR2 YSLEER. The V segment lost 0 bases and the J segment 3 bases; nucleotides outside the gene matches: 3. The CDR3 consists of 16 residues. CDR3 nucleotide sequence: TGCGCCAGCAGCCAAGAACAGGGGGCGCTTGGAAACACCATATATTTT. This codes for CASSQEQGALGNTIYF.

V gene TRBV9 combines with J gene TRBJ1-6; 8 bases agree with TRBD1. Trimming cost V 3 bases and J 10 bases; bases outside gene matches: 6. The germline V gene encodes CDR1 SGDLS and CDR2 YYNGEE. The CDR3 sequence is 14 residues long. The CDR3 loop reads CASSDRTGSSPLHF. CDR3 nucleotides: TGTGCCAGCAGCGATAGGACAGGGAGCTCACCCCTCCACTTT.

The gene calls are TRBV6-5 and TRBJ1-6, with D possibly being TRBD1 (5 bases). Germline lookup yields CDR1 MNHEY and CDR2 SVGAGI. The CDR3 has 13 residues. As DNA, the CDR3 is TGTGTAACTATGCGACAGTATAATTCACCCCTCCACTTT. It specifies CVTMRQYNSPLHF.

The CDR3 DNA reads as TGTGCCAGCAGCCCTTACGGGAGCGGGAGAGCGGATACGCAGTATTTT. Protein product: CASSPYGSGRADTQYF. This chain links TRBV7-3 with TRBJ2-3; 8 bases line up with TRBD2. Trimming cost V 5 bases and J 6 bases; bases outside gene matches: 13. Per germline, CDR1 SGHTA and CDR2 FQGTGA. This CDR3 contains 16 residues.

The rearrangement links TRBV6-4 to TRBJ2-3, with D maybe TRBD2 (6 bases). Germline assignment: CDR1 MRHNA and CDR2 SNTAGT. Trimming cost V 4 bases and J 7 bases, with 12 bases left between them. This CDR3 has 13 amino acids. CDR3: CASSAELAHTQYF. The CDR3 bases are TGTGCCAGCAGTGCTGAACTAGCTCATACGCAGTATTTT.

V and J are TRBV19 and TRBJ2-1; D perhaps matches TRBD1 (6 bases). Trimming took off 3 bases at V and 14 bases at J, with 14 bases between the two ends. The CDR3 consists of 12 residues. From germline, CDR1 is LNHDA and CDR2 SQIVND (reference sequence). CDR3 in DNA: TGTGCCAGTAGTATCGTCTGGGGGCTAAAGTTCTTC. The encoded protein is CASSIVWGLKFF. The whole variable domain, filled in from reference TRBV19 and TRBJ2-1, reads DGGITQSPKYLFRKEGQNVTLSCEQNLNHDAMYWYRQDPGQGLRLIYYSQIVNDFQKGDIAEGYSVSREKKESFPLTVTSAQKNPTAFYLCASSIVWGLKFFGPGTRLTVL.

The rearrangement links TRBV19 to TRBJ1-2, with 8 bases fitting TRBD1. CDR3 size: 15 residues. The V gene end was trimmed by 3 bases and the J gene end by 5 bases; junction bases not matched to a gene: 8. Germline assignment: CDR1 LNHDA and CDR2 SQIVND (reference sequence). In DNA, the CDR3 is TGTGCCAGTAGTATTCCCGCGACAGGGGTGTATGGCTACACCTTC. It codes for CASSIPATGVYGYTF. Full variable domain (missing parts from reference TRBV19 and TRBJ1-2): DGGITQSPKYLFRKEGQNVTLSCEQNLNHDAMYWYRQDPGQGLRLIYYSQIVNDFQKGDIAEGYSVSREKKESFPLTVTSAQKNPTAFYLCASSIPATGVYGYTFGSGTRLTVV.

This chain connects TRBV19 to TRBJ2-4; TRBD1 agrees at 9 bases. The CDR3 runs 14 residues. Germline V gives CDR1 LNHDA, CDR2 SQIVND (reference sequence). V lost 7 bases to trimming and J lost 6 bases; unmatched junction nucleotides: 7. CDR3 nucleotides: TGTGCCAGTACCAACAGGGGGCTGGGAAACATTCAGTACTTC. Protein product: CASTNRGLGNIQYF.

Concerning this clone: The same CDR3 can be traced to other DNA sequences in this sample. The chain uses TRBV9 and TRBJ1-5; possibly TRBD1 for D (5 bases). The CDR3 extends over 15 amino acids. Germline V gene data show CDR1 as SGDLS and CDR2 as YYNGEE. Trimming took 4 bases from V and 2 from J, leaving 13 bases between them. The CDR3 sequence: CASSPRGWGNQPQHF. The DNA of the CDR3 is TGTGCCAGCAGCCCTAGGGGATGGGGCAATCAGCCCCAGCATTTT.

The genes are TRBV5-6 and TRBJ2-7; 10 bases are a match to TRBD2. The CDR3 covers 15 residues. The V segment lost 0 bases and the J segment 1 base; nucleotides outside the gene matches: 1. Germline-derived CDR1 and CDR2 are SGHDT and YYEEEE. CDR3 DNA: TGTGCCAGCAGCTTGGCAGCGGGAGGGTCCTACGAGCAGTACTTC. It specifies CASSLAAGGSYEQYF.

The chain has TRBV4-2 and TRBJ1-2; 8 bases fit TRBD1. The CDR3 loop spans 16 amino acids. Germline CDR1 and CDR2: LGHNA and YNFKEQ. V lost 2 bases, J lost 4 bases, and 9 bases stayed unmatched. DNA of the CDR3: TGTGCCAGCAGCCAAATTGGAACAGGGGGGTTCTATGGCTACACCTTC. It codes for CASSQIGTGGFYGYTF.

This rearrangement joins TRBV24-1 to TRBJ2-1; TRBD1 matches 9 bases. The CDR3 has 16 amino acids. Germline V gives CDR1 KGHDR, CDR2 SFDVKD. Trimming took 1 base from V and 7 from J; bases not matched to a gene: 7. CDR3 in DNA: TGTGCCACCAGTGATTTTGGGGGGACAGGGATAAATGAGCAGTTCTTC. Amino acids: CATSDFGGTGINEQFF.

The chain recombines TRBV7-9 with TRBJ2-7, with 9 bases aligning to TRBD1. The junction had 10 bases not matched to a gene; V was cut back by 5 bases and J by 5 bases. The length of the CDR3 is 15 residues. Per the germline V gene, CDR1 is SEHNR and CDR2 is FQNEAQ (reference sequence). The CDR3 DNA reads as TGTGCCAGCAGCCCGTTACAGGGGGCGTTCCACGAGCAGTACTTC. Translating gives CASSPLQGAFHEQYF.